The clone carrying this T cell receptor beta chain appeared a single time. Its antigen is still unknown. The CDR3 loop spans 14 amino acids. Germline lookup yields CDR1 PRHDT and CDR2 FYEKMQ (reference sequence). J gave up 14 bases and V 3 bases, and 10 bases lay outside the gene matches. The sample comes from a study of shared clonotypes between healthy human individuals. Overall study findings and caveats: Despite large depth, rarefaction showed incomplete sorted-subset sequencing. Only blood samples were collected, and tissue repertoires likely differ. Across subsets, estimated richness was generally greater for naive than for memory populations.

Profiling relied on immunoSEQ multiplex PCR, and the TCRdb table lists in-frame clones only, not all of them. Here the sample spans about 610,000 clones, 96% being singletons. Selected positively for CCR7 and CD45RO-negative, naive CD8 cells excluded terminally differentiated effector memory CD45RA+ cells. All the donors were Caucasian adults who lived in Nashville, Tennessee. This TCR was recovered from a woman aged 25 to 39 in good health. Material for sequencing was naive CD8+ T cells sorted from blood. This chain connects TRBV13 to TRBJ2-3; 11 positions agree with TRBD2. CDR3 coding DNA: TGTGCCAGCAGCTTTAAGACTAGCGGGGTTCTCGGGTATTTT. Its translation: CASSFKTSGVLGYF. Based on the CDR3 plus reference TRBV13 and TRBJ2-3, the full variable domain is AAGVIQSPRHLIKEKRETATLKCYPIPRHDTVYWYQQGPGQDPQFLISFYEKMQSDKGSIPDRFSAQQFSDYHSELNMSSLELGDSALYFCASSFKTSGVLGYFGPGTRLTVL.